This T cell receptor (beta chain) stems from a study of blood T cell repertoires in COVID-19. Overall study: Sites in the United States, Italy and Spain provided acute and convalescent COVID-19 samples. PBMCs, B-cell-depleted T cells, or T cells were the source of the cDNA or gDNA that made up the material.

TCRdb keeps only in-frame clones here, not all; method: immunoSEQ multiplex PCR. The sample shows fewer than 250,000 clones, 80% to 90% of them seen only once. The CDR3 has 14 residues. The V gene end was trimmed by 4 bases and the J gene end by 4 bases; junction bases not matched to a gene: 6. Germline V lookup: CDR1 SGHRS, CDR2 YFSETQ. The chain has TRBV5-1 and TRBJ2-3; 7 bases align to TRBD2. Specimen: peripheral blood. This clonotype was sampled from a man aged 25 to 40 with active or convalescent COVID-19. CDR3 DNA sequence: TGCGCCAGCAGCCCCCCACGGGGGGCAGATACGCAGTATTTT. As protein: CASSPPRGADTQYF. The whole variable domain, remainder taken from reference TRBV5-1 and TRBJ2-3, is KAGVTQTPRYLIKTRGQQVTLSCSPISGHRSVSWYQQTPGQGLQFLFEYFSETQRNKGNFPGRFSGRQFSNSRSEMNVSTLELGDSALYLCASSPPRGADTQYFGPGTRLTVL.